This paragraph covers one T cell receptor (beta chain) sequence. Its antigen is not identified. The pancreas tissue came from patients undergoing total pancreatectomy with islet autotransplantation. Chronic pancreatitis patients in the study lacked known diabetes history. No T cell sorting was done; genomic DNA came straight from bulk pancreas tissue. The sample originates from a study of immune characteristics of hereditary and idiopathic chronic pancreatitis. Study findings and constraints: Controls had less diverse, more clonal TCRbeta repertoires than both pancreatitis groups. Hereditary and idiopathic cases differed in TRBV10, TRBV19, TRBV23 and TRBV5 usage.

Profiling relied on immunoSEQ multiplex PCR, and the TCRdb table lists in-frame clones only, not all of them. The repertoire holds about 6,000 clones, with over 65% as singletons. J lost 0 bases, V lost 1 base, and 9 bases had no gene match. The V gene's germline CDR1 is MNHNS and CDR2 SASEGT. This CDR3 spans 19 amino acids. V is TRBV6-1 and J is TRBJ1-5; 10 nucleotides match TRBD1. The sequence was obtained from a human donor with chronic pancreatitis. The sample consisted of pancreas tissue with hereditary chronic pancreatitis. CDR3 DNA sequence: TGTGCCAGCAGTGAAGATCGACAGGGGGCAATCGGTAGCAATCAGCCCCAGCATTTT. This sequence encodes CASSEDRQGAIGSNQPQHF.